This TCR beta chain was retrieved from a study of blood T cell repertoires in COVID-19. Study background: PBMCs, B-cell-depleted T cells, or T cells provided the cDNA or gDNA that made up the material.

The CDR3 consists of 14 residues. The V and J ends lost 3 bases and 4 bases, in that order; junction bases with no gene match: 2. The germline V gene has CDR1 SGHRS and CDR2 YFSETQ. Enrollees, about 18 to 89 years old, lived in around 23 US areas. Sequencing was performed with immunoSEQ multiplex PCR; in TCRdb, only in-frame clones are kept and a portion is missing. The sample shows approximately 250,000 clones, around 88% of them seen only once. This TCR derives from a woman between 35 and 50 years old with acute COVID-19. The rearrangement links TRBV5-1 to TRBJ1-3; 9 nucleotides match TRBD1. Specimen: PBMCs or T cells enriched from blood (not recorded which). Here the CDR3 DNA reads TGCGCCAGCAGCTGGGGGACAGGGGGAAACACCATATATTTT. Translated: CASSWGTGGNTIYF.